The 17 T cell receptor beta chains reported below all come from one sample, sequenced in a study of shared clonotypes between healthy human individuals (dated by TCRdb to 2019 to 2021). Receptor amplification or capture employed the immunoSEQ multiplex PCR assay. Imported from immuneACCESS, the table was reduced by TCRdb to in-frame sequences with V and J called. These copies leave out some clones; in studies compared against another copy, an unresolved V gene accounts for under half, and the cause of the remainder is not known. This sample lists millions of clones; roughly 92% were detected once. Together, the top ten hold around 0.15% of the sample. The sample consisted of naive CD4+ T cells sorted from blood. The cell subset or site label, as the study defines it: CD45RA+ positively selected. All receptors derive from a man between 18 and 35 years old in good health.

V is TRBV6-1 and J is TRBJ1-5; D not certain. CDR3 length equals 17 residues. The germline V and J ends were trimmed by 3 bases and 5 bases, with 20 bases remaining between them. CDR1 and CDR2 (germline): MNHNS, SASEGT. Here the CDR3 DNA reads TGTGCCAGCAGTGAGGAGTTTGCACCAAGAATTTATCAGCCCCAGCATTTT. This codes for CASSEEFAPRIYQPQHF.

The CDR3 DNA is TGCGCCAGCAGCCACCAACCGGGCCTCAACAACATGAACACTGAAGCTTTCTTT. It yields the protein CASSHQPGLNNMNTEAFF. The chain couples TRBV4-1 to TRBJ1-1; no clear D gene. V shed 3 bases and J shed 0 bases, with 20 bases lying between them. CDR1 is MGHRA, CDR2 YSYEKL, per germline. CDR3 length: 18 residues.

CDR3 DNA: TGTGCCAGCAGTGACTCCGGCGGGAGGGGTTACAATGAGCAGTTCTTC. Protein: CASSDSGGRGYNEQFF. The chain is built from TRBV6-4 and TRBJ2-1; TRBD2 agrees at 9 bases. Germline V CDR1 and CDR2: MRHNA, SNTAGT. J was trimmed by 4 bases and V by 0 bases; bases with no gene match: 4. This CDR3 has 16 amino acids.

The rearrangement joins TRBV9 to TRBJ2-5; D remains ambiguous. The germline V gene has CDR1 SGDLS and CDR2 YYNGEE. The CDR3 length is 15 residues. V lost 0 bases and J lost 1, with 10 bases in between. The CDR3 loop reads CASSVGGVIQETQYF. DNA for the CDR3: TGTGCCAGCAGCGTAGGTGGCGTTATCCAAGAGACCCAGTACTTC.

A note on this clone: This sample also contains other DNA sequences that code for the same CDR3. The V and J genes are TRBV18 and TRBJ2-5; D could derive from TRBD1 or TRBD2 (5 bases each). CDR1 and CDR2 (germline): KGHSH, LQKENI. V was pared by 5 bases and J by 4 bases, with 11 bases between. This CDR3 is 13 amino acids long. The chain's CDR3 is CASSRGATETQYF. The CDR3 bases are TGTGCCAGCTCAAGAGGGGCTACAGAGACCCAGTACTTC.

The chain's CDR3 is CASSRRGSGGSSYEQYF. CDR3 DNA sequence: TGTGCCAGCAGCCGCAGGGGGTCGGGCGGATCCTCCTACGAGCAGTACTTC. The rearrangement uses TRBV5-6 and TRBJ2-5, with 7 bases matching TRBD1. The closer fit of TRBJ2-7 to the DNA end suggests the J call may be wrong. This CDR3 is built from 17 residues. Germline V gene data show CDR1 as SGHDT and CDR2 as YYEEEE.

The chain carries TRBV12-5 and TRBJ2-2; no clear D gene. V dropped 3 bases and J dropped 0 bases, with 8 bases sitting between them. The CDR3 contains 15 residues. Per germline, CDR1 LGHNT and CDR2 FRNRAP. CDR3 nucleotides: TGTGCTAGTGGTTTACAGATCGCGAACACCGGGGAGCTGTTTTTT. This translates into CASGLQIANTGELFF.

The gene calls are TRBV30 and TRBJ2-7; possibly TRBD1 or TRBD2 for D (7 bases each). This CDR3 is 11 amino acids long. Trimming removed 8 bases from V and 12 bases from J, with 20 bases in between. Germline V gives CDR1 GTSNPN, CDR2 SVGIG (reference sequence). CDR3 coding DNA: TGTGCCCTATACAGGGGAGGGCGAGGGTACTTC. Its translation is CALYRGGRGYF.

The chain is built from TRBV10-1 and TRBJ2-2; D call uncertain. The ends were cut back, 6 bases at V and 3 bases at J, with 14 bases in the middle. Per germline, CDR1 WNHNN and CDR2 SYGVQD (reference sequence). The CDR3 has 15 residues. In DNA form, the CDR3 reads TGCGCCAGCAGCCCCACCCCGAAGTACACCGGGGAGCTGTTTTTT. Its translation: CASSPTPKYTGELFF.

Turning to this clone: A junction boundary mismatches the germline segment, possibly from a read error. The chain has TRBV5-8 and TRBJ2-2; 8 bases align to TRBD1. This CDR3 contains 15 residues. From germline, CDR1 is SGHTS and CDR2 YDEGEE. The DNA of the CDR3 is TGTGCCAGCAGCTTCCAGGGGGCGAAGACCGGGGAGCTGTTTTTT. It codes for CASSFQGAKTGELFF.

This chain joins TRBV28 and TRBJ2-1; D perhaps matches TRBD2 (6 bases). V was cut by 8 bases and J by 10 bases, with 12 bases left in between. The CDR3 has 11 residues. Germline V CDR1 and CDR2: MDHEN, SYDVKM. The CDR3 DNA sequence: TGTGCCAGCGGCGACAGCGGGGAGCAGTTCTTC. This codes for CASGDSGEQFF. The variable domain in full, completed from reference TRBV28 and TRBJ2-1, reads DVKVTQSSRYLVKRTGEKVFLECVQDMDHENMFWYRQDPGLGLRLIYFSYDVKMKEKGDIPEGYSVSREKKERFSLILESASTNQTSMYLCASGDSGEQFFGPGTRLTVL.

The rearrangement uses TRBV5-1 and TRBJ2-1; 8 bases agree with TRBD1. The CDR3 is 18 amino acids. CDR1 is SGHRS, CDR2 YFSETQ, per germline. Losses at the gene ends were 6 bases for V and 6 bases for J; bases not matched to a gene: 20. In DNA form, the CDR3 reads TGCGCCAGCACCCCCCGTTTTATACAGGACAGGGCTACCAATGAGCAGTTCTTC. It yields the protein CASTPRFIQDRATNEQFF.

The chain recombines TRBV7-6 with TRBJ1-4, with 8 positions matching TRBD1. Trimming cost V 5 bases and J 3 bases; bases outside gene matches: 5. In germline, CDR1 is SGHVS, CDR2 FNYEAQ. The CDR3 is made up of 15 amino acids. The CDR3 spells CASSERDRSNEKLFF. In DNA form, the CDR3 reads TGTGCCAGCAGCGAACGGGACAGGTCTAATGAAAAACTGTTTTTT.

The chain recombines TRBV10-1 with TRBJ1-3; maybe TRBD1 (6 bases). Germline CDR1 is WNHNN and CDR2 is SYGVQD (reference sequence). The CDR3 consists of 13 residues. V lost 8 bases, J lost 9 bases, and 17 bases lay in between. The CDR3 DNA reads TGCGCCAGCTCCGGGACACCGGGGGCCACCATATATTTT. This encodes CASSGTPGATIYF.

The rearrangement links TRBV9 to TRBJ2-7; D unresolved. Trimming pared 1 base from V and 3 bases from J, leaving 14 bases between. The CDR3 is 15 amino acids. Germline CDR1 and CDR2: SGDLS and YYNGEE. In DNA, the CDR3 is TGTGCCAGCAGCGTATCACAGCAGGAAGACTACGAGCAGTACTTC. This encodes CASSVSQQEDYEQYF. The full variable domain, with the rest looked up from reference TRBV9 and TRBJ2-7, is DSGVTQTPKHLITATGQRVTLRCSPRSGDLSVYWYQQSLDQGLQFLIQYYNGEERAKGNILERFSAQQFPDLHSELNLSSLELGDSALYFCASSVSQQEDYEQYFGPGTRLTVT.

This rearrangement joins TRBV10-3 to TRBJ2-7; D is possibly TRBD2 (5 bases). Germline CDR1 and CDR2: ENHRY and SYGVKD. Trimming shortened V by 6 bases and J by 0 bases, and 12 bases separated the two germline ends. This CDR3 has 14 residues. CDR3 residues: CAISPDGISYEQYF. DNA of the CDR3: TGTGCCATCAGCCCGGACGGGATCTCCTACGAGCAGTACTTC.

The chain employs TRBV5-1 and TRBJ1-6; no clear D. Germline loops: CDR1 SGHRS, CDR2 YFSETQ. This CDR3 comprises 14 residues. V lost 4 bases to trimming and J lost 13 bases, with 18 bases between them. Here the CDR3 reads CASSREADPSPLHF. DNA for the CDR3: TGCGCCAGCAGCCGGGAGGCCGATCCGTCGCCCCTCCACTTT.